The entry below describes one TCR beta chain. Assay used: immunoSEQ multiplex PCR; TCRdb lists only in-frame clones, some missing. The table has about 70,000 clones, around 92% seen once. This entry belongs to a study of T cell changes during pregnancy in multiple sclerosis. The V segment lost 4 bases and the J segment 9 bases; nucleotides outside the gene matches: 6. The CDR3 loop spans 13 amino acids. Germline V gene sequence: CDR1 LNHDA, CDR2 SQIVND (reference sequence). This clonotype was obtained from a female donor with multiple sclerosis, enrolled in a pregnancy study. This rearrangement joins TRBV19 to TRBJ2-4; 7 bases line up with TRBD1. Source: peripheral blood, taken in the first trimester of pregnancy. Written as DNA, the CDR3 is TGTGCCAGTAGTACCACAGGGGTGAGCATTCAGTACTTC. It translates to CASSTTGVSIQYF.